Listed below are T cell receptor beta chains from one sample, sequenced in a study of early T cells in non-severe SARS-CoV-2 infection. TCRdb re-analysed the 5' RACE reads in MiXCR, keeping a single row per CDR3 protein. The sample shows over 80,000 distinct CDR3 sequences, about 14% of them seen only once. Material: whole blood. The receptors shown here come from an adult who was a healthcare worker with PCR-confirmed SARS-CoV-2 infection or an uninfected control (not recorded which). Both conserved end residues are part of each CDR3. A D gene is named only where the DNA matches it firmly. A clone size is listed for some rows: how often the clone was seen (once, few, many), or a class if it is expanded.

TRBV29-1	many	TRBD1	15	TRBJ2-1	TGCAGCGTTGAGGGGCTGGACAGGGAACCCAATGAGCAGTTCTTC	CSVEGLDREPNEQFF
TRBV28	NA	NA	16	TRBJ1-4	TGTGCCAGCAGCCCATACGACACACCAACTAATGAAAAACTGTTTTTT	CASSPYDTPTNEKLFF
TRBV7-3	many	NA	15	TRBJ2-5	TGTGCCAGCAGCTTAATCGGGACTGTACAAGAGACCCAGTACTTC	CASSLIGTVQETQYF
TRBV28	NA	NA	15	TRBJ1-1	TGTGCCAGCAGTTTAGGGCAGGGATTTCGCACTGAAGCTTTCTTT	CASSLGQGFRTEAFF
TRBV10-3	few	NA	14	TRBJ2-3	TGTGCCGCCGGGGATGAGGGGACCACAGATACGCAGTATTTT	CAAGDEGTTDTQYF
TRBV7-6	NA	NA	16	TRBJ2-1	TGTGCCAGCGGGACCCGGGGTCCGACCGCCTACAATGAGCAGTTCTTC	CASGTRGPTAYNEQFF
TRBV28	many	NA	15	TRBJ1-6	TGTGCCAGCAGCCCGACGGGGGGCTCTTGGTCACCCCTCCACTTT	CASSPTGGSWSPLHF
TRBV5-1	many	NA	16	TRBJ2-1	TGCGCCAGCACCACAAACCCGAGGGGGGCCAACAATGAGCAGTTCTTC	CASTTNPRGANNEQFF
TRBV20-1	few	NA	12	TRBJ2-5	TGCAGTGCAGGAGTGGTTCGGGAGACCCAGTACTTC	CSAGVVRETQYF
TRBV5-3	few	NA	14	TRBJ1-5	TGTGCCAGAAGCTTTCGTCAGGGCAATCAGCCCCAGCATTTT	CARSFRQGNQPQHF
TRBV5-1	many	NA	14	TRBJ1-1	TGCGCCAGCAGCTTGTCATCCGCAAACACTGAAGCTTTCTTT	CASSLSSANTEAFF